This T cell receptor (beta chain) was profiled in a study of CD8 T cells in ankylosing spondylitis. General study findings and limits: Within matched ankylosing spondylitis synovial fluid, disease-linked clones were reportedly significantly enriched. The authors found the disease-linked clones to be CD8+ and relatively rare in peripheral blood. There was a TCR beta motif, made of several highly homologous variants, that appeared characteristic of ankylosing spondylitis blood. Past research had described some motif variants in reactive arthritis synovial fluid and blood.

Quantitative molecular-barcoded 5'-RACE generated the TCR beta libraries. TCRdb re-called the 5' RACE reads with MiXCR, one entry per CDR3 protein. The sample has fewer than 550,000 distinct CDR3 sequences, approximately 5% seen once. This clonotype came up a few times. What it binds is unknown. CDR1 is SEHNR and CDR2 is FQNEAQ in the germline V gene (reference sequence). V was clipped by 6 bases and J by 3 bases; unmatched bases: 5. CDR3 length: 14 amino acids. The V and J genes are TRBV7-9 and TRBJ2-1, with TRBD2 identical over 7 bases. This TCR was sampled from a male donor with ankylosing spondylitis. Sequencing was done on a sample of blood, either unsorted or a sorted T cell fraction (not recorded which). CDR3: CASSGRAFYNEQFF. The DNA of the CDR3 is TGTGCCAGCAGTGGGAGGGCCTTCTACAATGAGCAGTTCTTC.